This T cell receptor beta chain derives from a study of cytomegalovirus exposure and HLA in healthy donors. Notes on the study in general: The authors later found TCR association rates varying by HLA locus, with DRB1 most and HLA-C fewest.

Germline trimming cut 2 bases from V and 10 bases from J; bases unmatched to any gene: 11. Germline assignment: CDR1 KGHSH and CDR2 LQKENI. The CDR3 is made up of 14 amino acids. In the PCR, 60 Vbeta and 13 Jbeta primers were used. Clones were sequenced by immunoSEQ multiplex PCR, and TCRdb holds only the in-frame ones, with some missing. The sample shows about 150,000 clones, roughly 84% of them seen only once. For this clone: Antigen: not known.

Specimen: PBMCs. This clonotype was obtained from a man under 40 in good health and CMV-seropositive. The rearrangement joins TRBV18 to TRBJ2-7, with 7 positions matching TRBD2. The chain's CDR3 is CASSPAGDRIEQYF. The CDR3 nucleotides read TGTGCCAGCTCACCAGCGGGAGATAGAATAGAACAGTACTTC.